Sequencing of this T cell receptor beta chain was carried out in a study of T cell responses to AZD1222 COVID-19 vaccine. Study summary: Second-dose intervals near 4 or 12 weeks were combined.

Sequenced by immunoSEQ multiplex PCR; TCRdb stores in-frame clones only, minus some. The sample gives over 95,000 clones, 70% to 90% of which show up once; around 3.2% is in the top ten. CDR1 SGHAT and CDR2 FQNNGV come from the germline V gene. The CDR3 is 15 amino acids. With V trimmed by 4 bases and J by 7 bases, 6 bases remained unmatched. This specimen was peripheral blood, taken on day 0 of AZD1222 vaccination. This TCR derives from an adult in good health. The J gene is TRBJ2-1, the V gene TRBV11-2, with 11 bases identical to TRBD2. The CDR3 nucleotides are TGTGCCAGCAGCTCCGGGACTAGCGGCCTTAATGAGCAGTTCTTC. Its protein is CASSSGTSGLNEQFF.